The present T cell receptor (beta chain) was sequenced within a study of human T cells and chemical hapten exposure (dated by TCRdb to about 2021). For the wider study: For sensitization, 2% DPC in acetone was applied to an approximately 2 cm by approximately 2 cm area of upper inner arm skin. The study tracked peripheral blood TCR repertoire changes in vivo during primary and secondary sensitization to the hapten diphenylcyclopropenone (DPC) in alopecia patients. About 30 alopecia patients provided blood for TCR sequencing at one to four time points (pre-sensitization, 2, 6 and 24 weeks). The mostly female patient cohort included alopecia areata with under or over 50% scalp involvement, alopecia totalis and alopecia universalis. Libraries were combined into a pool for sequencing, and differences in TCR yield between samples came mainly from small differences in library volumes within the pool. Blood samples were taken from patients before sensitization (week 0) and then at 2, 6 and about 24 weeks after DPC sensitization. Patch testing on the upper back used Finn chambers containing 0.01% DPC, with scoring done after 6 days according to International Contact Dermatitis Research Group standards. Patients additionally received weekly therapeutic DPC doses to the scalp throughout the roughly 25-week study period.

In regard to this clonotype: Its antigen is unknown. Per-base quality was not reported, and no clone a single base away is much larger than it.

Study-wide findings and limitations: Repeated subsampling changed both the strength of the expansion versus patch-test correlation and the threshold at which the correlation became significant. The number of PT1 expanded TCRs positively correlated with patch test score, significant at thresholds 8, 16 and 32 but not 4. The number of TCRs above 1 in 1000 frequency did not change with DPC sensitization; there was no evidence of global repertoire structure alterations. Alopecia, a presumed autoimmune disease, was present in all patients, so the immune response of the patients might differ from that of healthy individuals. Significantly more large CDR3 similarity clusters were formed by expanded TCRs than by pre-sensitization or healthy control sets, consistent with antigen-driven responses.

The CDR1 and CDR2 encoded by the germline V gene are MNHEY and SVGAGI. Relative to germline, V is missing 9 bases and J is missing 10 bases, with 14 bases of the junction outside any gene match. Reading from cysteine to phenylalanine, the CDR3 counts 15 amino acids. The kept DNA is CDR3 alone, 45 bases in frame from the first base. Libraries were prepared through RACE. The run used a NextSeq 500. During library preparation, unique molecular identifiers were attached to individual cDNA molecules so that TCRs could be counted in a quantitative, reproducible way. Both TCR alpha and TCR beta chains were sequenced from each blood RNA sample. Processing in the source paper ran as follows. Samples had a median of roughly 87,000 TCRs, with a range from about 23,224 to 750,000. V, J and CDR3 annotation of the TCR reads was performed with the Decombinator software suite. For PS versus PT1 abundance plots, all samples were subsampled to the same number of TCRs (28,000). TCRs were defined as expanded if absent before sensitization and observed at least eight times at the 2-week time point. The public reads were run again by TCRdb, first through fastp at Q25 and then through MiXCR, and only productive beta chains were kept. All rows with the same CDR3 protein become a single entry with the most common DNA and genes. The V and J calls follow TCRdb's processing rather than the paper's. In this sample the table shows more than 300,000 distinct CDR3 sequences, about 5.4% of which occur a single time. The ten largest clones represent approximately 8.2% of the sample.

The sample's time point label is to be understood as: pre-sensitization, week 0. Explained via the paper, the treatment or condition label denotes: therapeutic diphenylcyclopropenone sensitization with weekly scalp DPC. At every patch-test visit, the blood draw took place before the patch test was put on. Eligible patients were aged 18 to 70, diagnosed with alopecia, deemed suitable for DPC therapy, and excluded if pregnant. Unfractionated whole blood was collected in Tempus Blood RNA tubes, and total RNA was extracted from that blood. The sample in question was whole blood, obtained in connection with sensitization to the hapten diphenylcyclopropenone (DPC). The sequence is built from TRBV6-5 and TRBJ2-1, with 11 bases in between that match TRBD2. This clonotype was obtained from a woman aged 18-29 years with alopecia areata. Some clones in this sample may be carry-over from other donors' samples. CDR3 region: CASSSPSGGSWEQFF. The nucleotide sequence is TGTGCCAGTTCTTCCCCTAGCGGGGGGTCCTGGGAGCAGTTCTTC.